This entry lists 32 T cell receptor beta chains sequenced from one sample in a study of blood T cells in healthy people across ages. Combining a sample-barcoded 5' primer with a J-beta primer mix, a second PCR ran for about 7 to 11 cycles. Via MiXCR, TCRdb re-called the 5' RACE reads, giving one row per CDR3 protein. In the table there are 500,000 to 700,000 distinct CDR3 sequences, about 30% of which are singletons. Material: blood. All receptors derive from a woman older than 75 in good health.

The chain couples TRBV12-3 or TRBV12-4 to TRBJ1-1; possible D gene TRBD1, 5 bases. This CDR3 has 13 residues. V shed 2 bases and J shed 6 bases, with 10 bases lying between them. CDR3 DNA sequence: TGTGCCAGCAGTTTATTTAGGGGTGCTGAAGCTTTCTTT. This sequence encodes CASSLFRGAEAFF.

This clonotype was seen repeatedly, ten times or more. This chain links TRBV4-1 with TRBJ2-3; D uncertain. V lost 6 bases and J 3 bases, leaving 4 bases between the germline ends. Germline V gene data show CDR1 as MGHRA and CDR2 as YSYEKL. This CDR3 region has 11 residues. The CDR3 coding sequence is TGCGCCAGCAGTTATACAGATACGCAGTATTTT. It is translated as CASSYTDTQYF.

The gene calls are TRBV7-6 and TRBJ2-7, with D possibly matching TRBD1 (6 bases). The CDR3 is 16 amino acids. CDR1 is SGHVS, CDR2 FNYEAQ, per germline. V shed 3 bases and J shed 1 base, with 16 bases lying between them. The CDR3 coding sequence is TGTGCCAGCAGCTTGGGGACAAGTCTTTTGTCCTACGAGCAGTACTTC. It is translated as CASSLGTSLLSYEQYF.

This clonotype was seen at least ten times. The chain couples TRBV20-1 to TRBJ2-5; tentatively, D is TRBD1 or TRBD2 (5 bases each). The DNA end is a closer match to TRBJ2-7, so the J assignment may be wrong. Germline V gene lookup returns CDR1 DFQATT and CDR2 SNEGSKA (reference sequence). The length of the CDR3 is 12 residues. The CDR3 DNA sequence: TGCAGTGCTCTTGGGACCATGTACGAGCAGTACTTC. It yields the protein CSALGTMYEQYF.

Worth noting for this clonotype: A much more abundant neighbour one base away suggests this may be a read error. V usage is TRBV2 and J usage is TRBJ2-7; 7 bases map to TRBD1. Per the germline V gene, CDR1 is SNHLY and CDR2 is FYNNEI. This CDR3 spans 13 amino acids. The CDR3 spells CAGSNDRDYEQYF. The CDR3 coding sequence is TGTGCCGGCAGTAATGACAGGGACTACGAGCAGTACTTC.

The table lists this clonotype with many counts. The V call is TRBV5-1, the J call TRBJ1-2; D remains ambiguous. Germline assignment: CDR1 SGHRS and CDR2 YFSETQ. There are 14 residues in the CDR3. V lost 4 bases and J lost 8, with 18 bases in between. As DNA, the CDR3 is TGCGCCAGCAGCCCTGGGTTGAGAGCGGAGGGCTACACCTTC. It encodes CASSPGLRAEGYTF.

On this clonotype: An end of the junction differs from the germline gene, which may be a read error. V is TRBV3-1 and J is TRBJ2-1; 8 bases match TRBD1. The germline V gene encodes CDR1 LGHDT and CDR2 YNNKEL (reference sequence). The CDR3 is 17 amino acids. The CDR3 nucleotides are TGTGCCAGCAGCCACCAACAGGGGGTGAGCTCCAACAATGAGCAGTTCTTC. Protein: CASSHQQGVSSNNEQFF.

This clonotype has just one count. A much larger clone is a single base away; this may be a read error. This chain uses TRBV12-3 or TRBV12-4 with TRBJ1-1, with D uncertain. The CDR3 has 14 residues. In nucleotides, the CDR3 is TGTGCCAGCAGTTTGAATGGGGTGAACACTGAAACTTTCTTT. Translating it yields CASSLNGVNTETFF.

The chain links TRBV20-1 to TRBJ2-3; tentatively, D is TRBD1 (6 bases). CDR3 length: 14 amino acids. Germline-derived CDR1 and CDR2 are DFQATT and SNEGSKA (reference sequence). V was clipped by 6 bases and J by 4 bases, with 17 bases between them. The CDR3 DNA follows: TGCAGTGCAACTCAGGGGTTCGGAGCAGATACGCAGTATTTT. This gives the protein CSATQGFGADTQYF.

The chain carries TRBV7-3 and TRBJ2-3, with a weak D call TRBD2 (5 bases). This CDR3 contains 15 residues. The germline CDR1 and CDR2 sequences are SGHTA and FQGTGA. V was clipped by 4 bases and J by 2 bases, with 13 bases between them. The CDR3: CASSSPQDYTDTQYF. As DNA, the CDR3 is TGTGCCAGCAGCTCACCCCAAGACTACACAGATACGCAGTATTTT.

Concerning this clonotype: One end of the junction is discordant with germline, which a read error may explain. This chain joins TRBV20-1 and TRBJ1-5; D unresolved. CDR3 length: 13 residues. CDR1 is DFQATT, CDR2 SNEGSKA, per germline (reference sequence). The CDR3 is CSVRPQGNQPQHF. In DNA, the CDR3 is TGCAGTGTTAGACCCCAAGGCAATCAGCCCCAGCATTTT.

This clonotype was detected ten times or more. V is TRBV30 and J is TRBJ1-5; no clear D gene. Germline assignment: CDR1 GTSNPN and CDR2 SVGIG (reference sequence). V was cut by 4 bases and J by 3 bases, with 16 bases left in between. The CDR3 contains 15 residues. The CDR3 region is CAWTSEGLPNQPQHF. DNA for the CDR3: TGTGCCTGGACTTCGGAAGGGCTTCCCAATCAGCCCCAGCATTTT.

Comments on this clonotype: It may be a read error: a sequence one base away is much more abundant. The V call is TRBV3-1, the J call TRBJ2-3, with 8 bases that match TRBD1. Looked up from germline, CDR1 is LGHDT and CDR2 is YNNKEL (reference sequence). V shed 4 bases, J shed 8 bases, and the junction held 11 bases outside the gene matches. The CDR3 sequence is 15 residues long. The DNA of the CDR3 is TGTGCCAGCAGCCCAGGACAGGGTCGGGGAGGTACGCAGTATTTT. As protein: CASSPGQGRGGTQYF.

This clonotype was recorded at least ten times. The chain recombines TRBV6-5 with TRBJ1-4; D not certain. The V gene lost 5 bases and the J gene lost 8 bases, with 24 bases spanning the gap. The germline V gene encodes CDR1 MNHEY and CDR2 SVGAGI. The CDR3 totals 17 residues. CDR3 loop: CASSNSWGGPRGEKLFF. CDR3 bases: TGTGCCAGCAGTAACAGCTGGGGAGGTCCCAGAGGAGAAAAACTGTTTTTT.

This chain connects TRBV20-1 to TRBJ2-7, with D hard to call. The V end lost 0 bases, the J end lost 0 bases, and 15 bases lay between the germline ends. There are 16 residues in the CDR3. Germline V gives CDR1 DFQATT, CDR2 SNEGSKA (reference sequence). The CDR3 nucleotides are TGCAGTGCTAGAGATCCGAAGACTGCCGTCTCCTACGAGCAGTACTTC. Its translation is CSARDPKTAVSYEQYF.

The chain is built from TRBV24-1 and TRBJ2-1; D is possibly TRBD2 (7 bases). Between the trimmed V and J ends, which lost 2 bases and 5 bases, there was a span of 18 bases. Germline V gene data show CDR1 as KGHDR and CDR2 as SFDVKD. The CDR3 runs 17 residues. This CDR3 is CATSDSGPAGANNEQFF. The CDR3 DNA reads TGTGCCACCAGTGATTCGGGCCCGGCGGGGGCCAACAATGAGCAGTTCTTC.

The table lists this clonotype with many counts. Here the CDR3 reads CASSPIGTLIGGNEQFF. The CDR3 DNA is TGTGCCAGCAGCCCTATTGGGACTCTAATCGGGGGCAATGAGCAGTTCTTC. The J gene is TRBJ2-1, the V gene TRBV7-9; a weak D match, TRBD2 (6 bases). The V end was cut by 5 bases, the J end by 6 bases, with 23 bases between. Germline V CDR1 and CDR2: SEHNR, FQNEAQ (reference sequence). This CDR3 has 17 amino acids.

In its sample, this clonotype was seen a few times. The chain is built from TRBV28 and TRBJ2-5, with a possible D match to TRBD1 (6 bases). Germline V CDR1 and CDR2: MDHEN, SYDVKM. CDR3 size: 14 residues. V was pared by 4 bases and J by 5 bases, with 14 bases between. CDR3 residues: CASSSPRGSETQYF. DNA of the CDR3: TGTGCCAGCAGTTCCCCCAGGGGATCGGAGACCCAGTACTTC.

This clonotype was counted ten times or more. The V and J genes are TRBV9 and TRBJ2-1, with D possibly called TRBD1 or TRBD2 (5 bases each). The V gene lost 0 bases and the J gene lost 6 bases, with 16 bases spanning the gap. There are 16 residues in the CDR3. The germline V gene has CDR1 SGDLS and CDR2 YYNGEE. This CDR3 reads CASSVEEGILGNEQFF. The CDR3 DNA is TGTGCCAGCAGCGTAGAAGAGGGGATACTGGGCAATGAGCAGTTCTTC.

At least ten counts were recorded for this clonotype. This chain joins TRBV15 and TRBJ2-5, with TRBD1 matching 8 bases. The CDR3 runs 16 residues. Germline assignment: CDR1 LNHNV and CDR2 YYDKDF (reference sequence). The V and J ends lost 0 bases and 5 bases, in that order; junction bases with no gene match: 8. The CDR3 coding sequence is TGTGCCACCAGCAGAGATGTCGGACAGGGCAGGGAGACCCAGTACTTC. Translation gives CATSRDVGQGRETQYF.

V usage is TRBV20-1 and J usage is TRBJ1-2; no definite D call. V lost 7 bases and J 5 bases, leaving 14 bases between the germline ends. This CDR3 spans 12 amino acids. CDR1 is DFQATT, CDR2 SNEGSKA, per germline (reference sequence). The CDR3 spells CSVPDPPYGYTF. Here the CDR3 DNA reads TGCAGTGTCCCCGATCCGCCTTATGGCTACACCTTC.

This clonotype was counted only a few times. V and J are TRBV4-3 and TRBJ2-2; D unresolved. From germline, CDR1 is LGHNA and CDR2 YSLEER. The length of the CDR3 is 14 residues. V lost 1 base and J 4 bases, leaving 7 bases between the germline ends. The chain's CDR3 is CASSQVAGTGELFF. The CDR3 DNA reads TGCGCCAGCAGCCAAGTGGCCGGCACCGGGGAGCTGTTTTTT.

V and J are TRBV20-1 and TRBJ1-1; D not resolved. The CDR3 runs 12 residues. Germline V gene lookup returns CDR1 DFQATT and CDR2 SNEGSKA (reference sequence). The CDR3 protein is CRAEADGTEAFF. The CDR3 DNA sequence: TGCAGGGCGGAAGCCGACGGCACTGAAGCTTTCTTT.

This clonotype has only a few counts. A much bigger clone sits one base away, suggesting this may be a read error. The chain joins TRBV7-2 to TRBJ2-1; a possible D gene is TRBD1 (6 bases). The CDR3 is 13 residues long. V lost 6 bases and J 7 bases, leaving 13 bases between the germline ends. CDR1 is SGHTA and CDR2 is FQGNSA in the germline V gene. The CDR3 nucleotides read TGTGCCAGCAGACCGGACAGTTGGAATGAGCAGTTCTTC. Amino acids: CASRPDSWNEQFF.

The chain joins TRBV7-8 to TRBJ2-1; a weak D match, TRBD2 (5 bases). The CDR3 extends over 13 amino acids. Trimming took 0 bases from V and 15 from J, leaving 15 bases between them. Germline CDR1 SGHVS, CDR2 FQNEAQ. The CDR3 sequence: CASSLARELPSFF. The CDR3 bases are TGTGCCAGCAGCTTAGCGAGGGAGCTACCTTCGTTCTTC.

Concerning this clonotype itself: A much bigger clone sits one base away, suggesting this may be a read error. The V and J genes are TRBV29-1 and TRBJ2-3, with 10 bases that match TRBD1. Germline CDR1 reads SQVTM; CDR2 reads ANQGSEA. CDR3 length equals 12 residues. The CDR3, as DNA: TGCATCGTGGGGACAGGGGCAGATACGCAGTATTTT. Its translation is CIVGTGADTQYF.

Ten or more counts support this clonotype. The genes are TRBV20-1 and TRBJ2-3; the D call may be TRBD1 or TRBD2 (6 bases each). Germline V lookup: CDR1 DFQATT, CDR2 SNEGSKA (reference sequence). CDR3 length: 15 residues. The V end was cut by 0 bases, the J end by 0 bases, with 10 bases between. In DNA, the CDR3 is TGCAGTGCTAGAGATACGGGGGCTAGCACAGATACGCAGTATTTT. The encoded protein is CSARDTGASTDTQYF.

This rearrangement joins TRBV5-1 to TRBJ2-6; D is ambiguous. The CDR3 is 15 amino acids. The germline CDR1 and CDR2 sequences are SGHRS and YFSETQ. V lost 0 bases to trimming and J lost 1 base, with 5 bases between them. The DNA for the CDR3 is TGCGCCAGCAGCTTGGTCGTTTCTGGGGCCAACGTCCTGACTTTC. The encoded protein is CASSLVVSGANVLTF. The full variable domain, with the rest looked up from reference TRBV5-1 and TRBJ2-6, is KAGVTQTPRYLIKTRGQQVTLSCSPISGHRSVSWYQQTPGQGLQFLFEYFSETQRNKGNFPGRFSGRQFSNSRSEMNVSTLELGDSALYLCASSLVVSGANVLTFGAGSRLTVL.

On this clonotype itself: A much larger clone lies one base from this, so it may be a read error. The rearrangement joins TRBV18 to TRBJ2-1; no firm D call. The CDR3 is 13 residues long. Germline values: CDR1 KGHSH, CDR2 LQKENI. Trimming stripped 3 bases from V and 13 bases from J, with 16 bases between. The CDR3 sequence: CASSPSRKETQFF. DNA for the CDR3: TGTGCCAGCTCACCGTCCCGAAAGGAGACCCAGTTCTTC.

This clonotype was observed at least ten times. This chain uses TRBV14 with TRBJ1-4; no clear D gene. CDR1 and CDR2 from the germline V gene are SGHDN and FVKESK. The CDR3 runs 14 residues. Trimming pared 3 bases from V and 4 bases from J, leaving 9 bases between. CDR3 loop: CASSHGLGNEKLFF. DNA for the CDR3: TGTGCCAGCAGCCACGGATTGGGTAATGAAAAACTGTTTTTT.

There are a few counts of this clonotype. CDR3 residues: CSVRTGGGTGELFF. CDR3 bases: TGCAGCGTTAGAACAGGGGGCGGCACCGGGGAGCTGTTTTTT. This chain links TRBV29-1 with TRBJ2-2; 9 bases match TRBD1. The CDR3 covers 14 residues. Germline-derived CDR1 and CDR2 are SQVTM and ANQGSEA. The J segment lost 4 bases and the V segment lost 5 bases, leaving 5 bases of the junction unmatched.

This clonotype was recorded only once. With a much larger clone just one base away, this may be a read error. This sequence joins TRBV5-1 and TRBJ2-1; 10 bases align to TRBD1. The CDR3 is 15 amino acids. The germline V gene has CDR1 SGHRS and CDR2 YFSETQ. CDR3 sequence: CTSGRQGAAYNEQFF. The CDR3 DNA sequence: TGCACCAGCGGGAGACAGGGGGCTGCATACAATGAGCAGTTCTTC.